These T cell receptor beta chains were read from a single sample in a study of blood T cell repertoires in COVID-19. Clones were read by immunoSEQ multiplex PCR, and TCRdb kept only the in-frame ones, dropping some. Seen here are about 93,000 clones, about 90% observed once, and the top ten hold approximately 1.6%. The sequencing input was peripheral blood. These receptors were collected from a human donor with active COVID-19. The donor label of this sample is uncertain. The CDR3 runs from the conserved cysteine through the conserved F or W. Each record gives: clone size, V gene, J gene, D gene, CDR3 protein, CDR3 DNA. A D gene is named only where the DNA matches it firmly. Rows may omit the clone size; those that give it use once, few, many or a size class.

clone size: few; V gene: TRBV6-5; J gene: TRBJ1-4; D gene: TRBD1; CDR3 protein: CASSNRDRMFF; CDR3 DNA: TGTGCCAGCAGTAACCGGGACAGGATGTTTTTT
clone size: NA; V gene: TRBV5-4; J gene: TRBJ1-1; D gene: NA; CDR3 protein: CASSPVQTNTEAFF; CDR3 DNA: TGTGCCAGCAGCCCGGTACAGACGAACACTGAAGCTTTCTTT
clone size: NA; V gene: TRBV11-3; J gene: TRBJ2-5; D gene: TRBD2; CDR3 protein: CASSLVAGGPQETQYF; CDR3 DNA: TGTGCCAGCAGCTTAGTAGCGGGGGGCCCCCAAGAGACCCAGTACTTC
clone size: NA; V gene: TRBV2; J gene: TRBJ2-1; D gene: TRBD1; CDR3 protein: CASRGTGTNEQFF; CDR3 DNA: TGTGCCAGCAGGGGGACAGGGACCAATGAGCAGTTCTTC
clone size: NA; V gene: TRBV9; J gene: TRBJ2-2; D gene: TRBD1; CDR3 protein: CASRGTGASWSTGELFF; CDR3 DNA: TGTGCCAGCAGGGGGACAGGGGCGAGTTGGAGCACCGGGGAGCTGTTTTTT
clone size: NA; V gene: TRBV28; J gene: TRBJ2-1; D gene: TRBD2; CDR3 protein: CASSTLAGGPSNEQFF; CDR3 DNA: TGTGCCAGCAGTACACTAGCGGGGGGGCCGAGCAATGAGCAGTTCTTC
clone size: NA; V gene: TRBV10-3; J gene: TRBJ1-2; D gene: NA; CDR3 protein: CAISFGGEGYGYTF; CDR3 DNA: TGTGCCATCAGTTTTGGGGGCGAGGGCTATGGCTACACCTTC
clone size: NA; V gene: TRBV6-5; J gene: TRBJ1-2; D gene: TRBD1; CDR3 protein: CAGTGGANYGYTF; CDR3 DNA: TGTGCCGGAACAGGGGGGGCTAACTATGGCTACACCTTC
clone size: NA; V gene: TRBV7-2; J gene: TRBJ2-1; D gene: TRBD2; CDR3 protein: CASSFTAGGPNEQFF; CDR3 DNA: TGTGCCAGCAGCTTCACAGCGGGGGGGCCAAATGAGCAGTTCTTC
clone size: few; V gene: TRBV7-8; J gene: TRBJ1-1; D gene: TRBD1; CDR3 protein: CASSMTGRNTEAFF; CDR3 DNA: TGTGCCAGCAGCATGACAGGGAGGAACACTGAAGCTTTCTTT
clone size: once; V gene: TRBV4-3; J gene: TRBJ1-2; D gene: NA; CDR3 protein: CASSQGRQATYGYTF; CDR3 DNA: TGCGCCAGCAGCCAAGGTAGACAGGCGACCTATGGCTACACCTTC
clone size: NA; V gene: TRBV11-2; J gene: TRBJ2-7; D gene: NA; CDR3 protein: CASSLGAGAHEQYF; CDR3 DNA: TGTGCCAGCAGCTTAGGAGCTGGGGCCCACGAGCAGTACTTC
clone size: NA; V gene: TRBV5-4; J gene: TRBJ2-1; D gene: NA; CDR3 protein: CASSLARGNDEQFF; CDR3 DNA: TGTGCCAGCAGCTTGGCTAGGGGCAACGATGAGCAGTTCTTC
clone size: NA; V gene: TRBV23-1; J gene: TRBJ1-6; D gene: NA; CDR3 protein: CASSQSIPGANSPLHF; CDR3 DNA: TGCGCCAGCAGTCAATCTATCCCAGGGGCAAATTCACCCCTCCACTTT
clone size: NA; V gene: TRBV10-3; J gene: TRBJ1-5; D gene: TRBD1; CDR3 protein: CAISEGRQGGNQPQHF; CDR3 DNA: TGTGCCATCAGTGAAGGAAGGCAGGGGGGCAATCAGCCCCAGCATTTT
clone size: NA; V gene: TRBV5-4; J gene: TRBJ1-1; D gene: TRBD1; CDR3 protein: CASSSDRGFRHTEAFF; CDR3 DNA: TGTGCCAGCAGTTCCGACAGGGGGTTTAGACACACTGAAGCTTTCTTT
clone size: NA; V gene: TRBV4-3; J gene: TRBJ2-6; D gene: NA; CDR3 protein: CASSEDSSRSGANVLTF; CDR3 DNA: TGCGCCAGCAGCGAGGACAGCTCTCGTTCTGGGGCCAACGTCCTGACTTTC
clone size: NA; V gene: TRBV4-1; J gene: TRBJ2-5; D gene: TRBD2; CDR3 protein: CASSQTSGGARETQYF; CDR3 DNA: TGCGCCAGCAGCCAGACTAGCGGGGGGGCTCGGGAGACCCAGTACTTC
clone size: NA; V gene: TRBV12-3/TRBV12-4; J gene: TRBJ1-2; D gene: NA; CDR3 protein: CASRSSGGYGYTF; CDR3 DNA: TGTGCCAGCAGATCATCCGGGGGCTATGGCTACACCTTC
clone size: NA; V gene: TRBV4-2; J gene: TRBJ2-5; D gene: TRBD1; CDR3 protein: CASSQVGTGDQETQYF; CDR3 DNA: TGTGCCAGCAGCCAAGTAGGGACAGGGGACCAAGAGACCCAGTACTTC
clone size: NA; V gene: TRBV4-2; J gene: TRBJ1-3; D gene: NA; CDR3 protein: CASSPLPGSHGGNTIYF; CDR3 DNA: TGTGCCAGCAGCCCCCTCCCGGGGTCCCATGGAGGAAACACCATATATTTT
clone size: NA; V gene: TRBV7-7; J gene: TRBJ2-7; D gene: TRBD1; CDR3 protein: CASSRGQGYEQYF; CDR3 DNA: TGTGCTAGCAGCCGTGGACAGGGCTACGAGCAGTACTTC
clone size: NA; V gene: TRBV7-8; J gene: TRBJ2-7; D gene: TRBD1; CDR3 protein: CASSLGTGEQYF; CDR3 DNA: TGTGCCAGCAGCTTAGGGACAGGCGAGCAGTACTTC
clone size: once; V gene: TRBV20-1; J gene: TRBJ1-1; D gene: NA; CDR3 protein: CSASRGGDTEAFF; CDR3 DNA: TGCAGTGCTAGTCGGGGTGGGGACACTGAAGCTTTCTTT
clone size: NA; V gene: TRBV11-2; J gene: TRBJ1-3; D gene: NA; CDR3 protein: CASSFPAGSGNTIYF; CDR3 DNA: TGTGCCAGCAGCTTCCCGGCAGGCTCTGGAAACACCATATATTTT
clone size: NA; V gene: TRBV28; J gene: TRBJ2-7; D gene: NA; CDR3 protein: CASYRGEGREQYF; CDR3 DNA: TGTGCCAGCTACCGGGGTGAGGGCCGCGAGCAGTACTTC
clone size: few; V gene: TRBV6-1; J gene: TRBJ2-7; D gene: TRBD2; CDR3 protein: CASSEAGRGYEQYF; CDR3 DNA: TGTGCCAGCAGTGAAGCAGGGCGGGGGTACGAGCAGTACTTC
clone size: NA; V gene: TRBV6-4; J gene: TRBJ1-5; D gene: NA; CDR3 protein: CASSELAGVNQPQHF; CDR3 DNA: TGTGCCAGCAGTGAATTGGCAGGGGTTAATCAGCCCCAGCATTTT
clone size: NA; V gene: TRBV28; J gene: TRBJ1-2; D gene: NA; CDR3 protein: CASSPPGGRIWGYTF; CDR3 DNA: TGTGCCAGCAGCCCCCCAGGCGGGAGAATATGGGGCTACACCTTC
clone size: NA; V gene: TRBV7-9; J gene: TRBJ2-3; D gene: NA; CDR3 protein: CASSLVGGADTQYF; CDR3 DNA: TGTGCCAGCAGCCTCGTGGGGGGGGCCGATACGCAGTATTTT
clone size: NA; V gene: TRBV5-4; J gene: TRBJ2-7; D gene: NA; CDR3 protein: CASSPGVSYEQYF; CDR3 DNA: TGTGCCAGCAGCCCGGGGGTCTCCTACGAGCAGTACTTC
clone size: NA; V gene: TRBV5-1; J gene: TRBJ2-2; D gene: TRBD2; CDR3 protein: CASSYTGSRLAGAPNTGELFF; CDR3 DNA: TGCGCCAGCAGCTACACAGGGTCTCGGCTAGCGGGGGCCCCGAACACCGGGGAGCTGTTTTTT
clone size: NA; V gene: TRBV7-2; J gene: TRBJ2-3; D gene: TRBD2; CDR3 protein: CASSSGTSTSDTQYF; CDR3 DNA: TGTGCCAGCAGCTCCGGGACTAGCACCTCAGATACGCAGTATTTT
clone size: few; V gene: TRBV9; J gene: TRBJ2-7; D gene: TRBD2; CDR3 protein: CASSVGLVREQYF; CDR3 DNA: TGTGCCAGCAGCGTTGGACTAGTCCGCGAGCAGTACTTC
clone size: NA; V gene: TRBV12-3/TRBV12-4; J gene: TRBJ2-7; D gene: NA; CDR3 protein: CASSGVWREQYF; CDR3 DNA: TGTGCCAGCAGCGGCGTCTGGCGGGAGCAGTACTTC
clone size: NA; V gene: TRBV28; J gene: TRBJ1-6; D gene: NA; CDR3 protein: CASRSGSYNSPLHF; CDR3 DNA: TGTGCCAGCAGGTCCGGGAGTTATAATTCACCCCTCCACTTT
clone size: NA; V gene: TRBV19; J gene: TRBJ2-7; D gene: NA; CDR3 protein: CASSIRLRVTSYEQYF; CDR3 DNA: TGTGCCAGTAGTATCCGCCTCAGGGTAACAAGCTACGAGCAGTACTTC
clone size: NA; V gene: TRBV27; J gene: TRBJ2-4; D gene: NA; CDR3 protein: CASSLRGSNIQYF; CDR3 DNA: TGTGCCAGCAGTTTAAGGGGTTCCAACATTCAGTACTTC
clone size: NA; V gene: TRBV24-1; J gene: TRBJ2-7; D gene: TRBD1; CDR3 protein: CATSDFTQGTYEQYF; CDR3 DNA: TGTGCCACCAGTGATTTTACACAGGGGACATACGAGCAGTACTTC
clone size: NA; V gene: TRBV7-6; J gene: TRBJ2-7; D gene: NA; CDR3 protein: CASSLGNEQYF; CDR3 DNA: TGTGCCAGCAGCTTAGGTAACGAGCAGTACTTC
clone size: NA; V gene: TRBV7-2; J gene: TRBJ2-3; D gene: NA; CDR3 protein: CASSFGSTTFEGAQYF; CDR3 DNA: TGTGCCAGCAGCTTTGGTTCCACAACATTCGAGGGGGCGCAGTATTTT
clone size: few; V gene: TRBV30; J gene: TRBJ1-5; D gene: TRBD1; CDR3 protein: CAWSPDRDQPQHF; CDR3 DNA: TGTGCCTGGAGCCCCGACAGGGATCAGCCCCAGCATTTT
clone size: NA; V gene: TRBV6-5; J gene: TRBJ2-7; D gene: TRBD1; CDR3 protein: CASSYRGPLDEQYF; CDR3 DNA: TGTGCCAGCAGTTACAGGGGGCCTCTGGACGAGCAGTACTTC
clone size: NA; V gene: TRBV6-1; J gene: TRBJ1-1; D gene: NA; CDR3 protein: CASSERSDFTEAFF; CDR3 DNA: TGTGCCAGCAGTGAACGGAGTGATTTCACTGAAGCTTTCTTT
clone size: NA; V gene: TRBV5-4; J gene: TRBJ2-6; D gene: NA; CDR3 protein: CASSHNRIQLSGANVLTF; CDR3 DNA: TGTGCCAGCAGCCACAACAGGATCCAGCTCTCTGGGGCCAACGTCCTGACTTTC
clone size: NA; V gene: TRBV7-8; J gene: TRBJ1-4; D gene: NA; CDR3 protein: CASSSMNGDSVTANEKLFF; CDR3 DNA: TGTGCCAGCAGCTCCATGAACGGGGATTCTGTTACAGCTAATGAAAAACTGTTTTTT
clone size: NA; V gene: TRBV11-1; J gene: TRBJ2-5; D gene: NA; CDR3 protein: CASSPDSKVQETQYF; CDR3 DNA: TGTGCCAGCAGCCCGGACAGCAAGGTTCAAGAGACCCAGTACTTC
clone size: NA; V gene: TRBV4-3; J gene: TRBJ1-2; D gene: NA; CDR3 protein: CASSQAGVGAYGYTF; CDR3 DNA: TGCGCCAGCAGCCAAGCCGGGGTGGGAGCGTATGGCTACACCTTC
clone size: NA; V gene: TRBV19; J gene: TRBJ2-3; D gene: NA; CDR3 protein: CASSTTSSDTQYF; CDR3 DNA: TGTGCCAGTAGTACTACCTCTTCAGATACGCAGTATTTT
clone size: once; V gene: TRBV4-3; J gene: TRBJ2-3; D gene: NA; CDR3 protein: CASSQDSRGPTDTQYF; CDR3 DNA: TGCGCCAGCAGCCAAGATTCGCGGGGGCCCACAGATACGCAGTATTTT
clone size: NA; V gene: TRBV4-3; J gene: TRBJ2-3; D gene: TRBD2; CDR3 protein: CASSHTSGGTDTQYF; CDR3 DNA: TGCGCCAGCAGCCACACTAGCGGGGGCACAGATACGCAGTATTTT
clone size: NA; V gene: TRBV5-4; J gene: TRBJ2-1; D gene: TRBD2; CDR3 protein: CASSLALSGGFDEQFF; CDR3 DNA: TGTGCCAGCAGCTTGGCCTTGAGCGGGGGCTTCGATGAGCAGTTCTTC
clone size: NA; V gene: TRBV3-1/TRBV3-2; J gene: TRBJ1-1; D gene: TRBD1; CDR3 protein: CASNLRQGGLTEAFF; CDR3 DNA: TGTGCCAGCAATCTCCGGCAGGGGGGCTTAACGGAAGCTTTCTTT
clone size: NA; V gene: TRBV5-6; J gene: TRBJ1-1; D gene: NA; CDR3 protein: CASSLNPTGTEAFF; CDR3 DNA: TGTGCCAGCAGCTTGAACCCCACTGGCACTGAAGCTTTCTTT